The following is a TCR beta chain sequence with its context. Its target is unknown. Germline V gene sequence: CDR1 SGHRS, CDR2 YFSETQ. The V gene lost 0 bases and the J gene lost 3 bases, with 9 bases spanning the gap. The CDR3 contains 15 residues. This specimen comes from a study of PD-1 blockade in classical Hodgkin lymphoma. Broader study findings: Repertoire difference causes, possibly disease activity or prior therapy, remain undefined. Diversity in CD4+ TCRs, unlike that measured in CD8+ TCRs, had risen significantly by C4D1.

Indicated time point: cycle 4 day 1 (C4D1), after more than five weeks of nivolumab. Relapses following autologous stem cell transplantation were seen in all patients, with brentuximab vedotin exposure varying. Negative selection with magnetic separation was used to purify CD4+ T cells from thawed PBMCs. Here immunoSEQ multiplex PCR was the method, and the copy in TCRdb shows in-frame clones only, minus some. The sample lists tens of thousands of clones; around 80% were seen once. Sequenced here: CD4+ T cells from blood, sampled before the fourth cycle of nivolumab. The genes are TRBV5-1 and TRBJ1-4; D is unclear. The receptor's source is a human donor with classical Hodgkin lymphoma. This CDR3 reads CASSLALDPNEKLFF. The DNA for the CDR3 is TGCGCCAGCAGCTTGGCCTTGGATCCTAATGAAAAACTGTTTTTT.